One and the same sample provided the 16 T cell receptor beta chains below, sequenced in a study of T cells in Graves' hyperthyroidism and ophthalmopathy. Amplification targeted TCR beta CDR3 regions from RNA transcripts. Initially, a first-round RT-PCR of the TCR CDR3 employed the HTBI primer set. TCRdb processed the multiplex PCR reads anew with MiXCR; each CDR3 protein has one entry. The data hold about 560,000 distinct CDR3 sequences, with over 15% observed a single time. Source material: blood. The source of these receptors is a woman under 30 with Graves' hyperthyroidism.

The chain has TRBV29-1 and TRBJ1-1; 9 nucleotides align to TRBD1. Trimming took 7 bases from V and 1 from J; bases not matched to a gene: 4. Germline V gene data show CDR1 as SQVTM and CDR2 as ANQGSEA. CDR3 length: 13 amino acids. CDR3 residues: CSAGQGKNTEAFF. CDR3 in DNA: TGCAGCGCCGGACAGGGGAAGAACACTGAAGCTTTCTTT.

In the case of this clonotype: Germline is not matched at one junction end, which may reflect a read error. This CDR3 reads CTSSQGPGGNEQFF. DNA for the CDR3: TGTACCAGCAGCCAAGGTCCGGGGGGCAATGAGCAGTTCTTC. The V gene is TRBV3-1, the J gene TRBJ2-1; 7 bases align to TRBD2. The CDR3 consists of 14 residues. From germline, CDR1 is LGHDT and CDR2 YNNKEL (reference sequence).

The table lists this clonotype with many counts. V is TRBV6-1 and J is TRBJ2-3; 8 bases are shared with TRBD1. CDR1 and CDR2 (germline): MNHNS, SASEGT. V dropped 6 bases and J dropped 2; count of bases not matched to a gene: 7. This CDR3 has 15 residues. The CDR3: CASRTDRGVTDTQYF. CDR3 DNA: TGTGCCAGCAGAACCGACAGGGGAGTCACAGATACGCAGTATTTT.

In its sample, this clonotype was seen a few times. The V call is TRBV5-1, the J call TRBJ2-2; D is unresolved. There are 15 residues in the CDR3. Germline-derived CDR1 and CDR2 are SGHRS and YFSETQ. V was clipped by 4 bases and J by 1 base, with 11 bases between them. The CDR3, as DNA: TGCGCCAGCAGCGATATCAGGAGGAACACCGGGGAGCTGTTTTTT. Translating it yields CASSDIRRNTGELFF.

Turning to this clonotype: This may arise from a read error, as a much more abundant clone is one base away. V usage is TRBV20-1 and J usage is TRBJ2-3; TRBD2 is a possible D gene (5 bases). Germline CDR1 reads DFQATT; CDR2 reads SNEGSKA (reference sequence). The CDR3 totals 12 residues. CDR3 protein: CSPSPGTDTQYF. The CDR3 nucleotides read TGCAGTCCTAGCCCGGGCACAGATACGCAGTATTTT.

This clonotype was seen a few times. The chain recombines TRBV29-1 with TRBJ1-2; 8 bases are a match to TRBD1. With 6 bases clipped from V and 8 bases from J, the junction kept 8 bases outside the gene matches. Germline V gene lookup returns CDR1 SQVTM and CDR2 ANQGSEA. The CDR3 contains 12 residues. The CDR3 loop reads CSVKTGEAGYTF. Written as DNA, the CDR3 is TGCAGCGTAAAGACAGGGGAAGCGGGCTACACCTTC.

The V and J genes are TRBV10-3 and TRBJ2-7; D gene ambiguous. Germline CDR1 ENHRY, CDR2 SYGVKD. V lost 6 bases to trimming and J lost 2 bases, with 8 bases between them. The CDR3 spans 12 residues. The CDR3 DNA reads TGTGCCATCAGAGGCCCGACCTACGAGCAGTACTTC. Its translation is CAIRGPTYEQYF.

This clonotype was counted many times. The rearrangement uses TRBV20-1 and TRBJ2-7, with D perhaps TRBD1 (5 bases). V lost 5 bases and J 0 bases, leaving 11 bases between the germline ends. Looked up from germline, CDR1 is DFQATT and CDR2 is SNEGSKA (reference sequence). The CDR3 loop spans 13 amino acids. In nucleotides, the CDR3 is TGCAGTGCTGCCTGGGGCGCCTCCTACGAGCAGTACTTC. Translating gives CSAAWGASYEQYF.

The J gene is TRBJ2-1, the V gene TRBV19; D not resolved. Germline CDR1 is LNHDA and CDR2 is SQIVND (reference sequence). The CDR3 sequence is 15 residues long. Trimming left V 1 base short and J 7 bases short, with 14 bases between. The CDR3 DNA reads as TGTGCCAGTAGTATAGGCCGGACCTTACCTAATGAGCAGTTCTTC. Its protein is CASSIGRTLPNEQFF.

Many counts were recorded for this clonotype. This chain connects TRBV18 to TRBJ2-7; 11 bases line up with TRBD2. V shed 1 base, J shed 5 bases, and the junction held 1 base outside the gene matches. The CDR3 has 14 residues. Per germline, CDR1 KGHSH and CDR2 LQKENI. The CDR3 bases are TGTGCCAGCTCACCACTGGGACTAGCGGACGAGCAGTACTTC. Translated: CASSPLGLADEQYF.

At least ten counts were recorded for this clonotype. The genes are TRBV29-1 and TRBJ2-5; no clear D. The V end was cut by 1 base, the J end by 5 bases, with 11 bases between. Germline V gene sequence: CDR1 SQVTM, CDR2 ANQGSEA. The CDR3 loop spans 13 amino acids. CDR3: CSVEVTVGETQYF. The CDR3 DNA reads as TGCAGCGTTGAAGTAACGGTGGGCGAGACCCAGTACTTC. The variable domain in full, completed from reference TRBV29-1 and TRBJ2-5, reads SAVISQKPSRDICQRGTSLTIQCQVDSQVTMMFWYRQQPGQSLTLIATANQGSEATYESGFVIDKFPISRPNLTFSTLTVSNMSPEDSSIYLCSVEVTVGETQYFGPGTRLLVL.

The DNA for the CDR3 is TGCAGTGCTACAAGTCTCCCGGAGTCCCTCCACTTT. Translating gives CSATSLPESLHF. J is TRBJ1-6 and V is TRBV20-1; D gene ambiguous. The V gene's germline CDR1 is DFQATT and CDR2 SNEGSKA (reference sequence). Between the trimmed V and J ends, which lost 4 bases and 14 bases, there was a span of 15 bases. The CDR3 totals 12 residues.

The CDR3 loop is CASSHGTGTRSYEQYF. The CDR3 nucleotides read TGCGCCAGCAGCCATGGAACCGGGACTAGGTCCTACGAGCAGTACTTC. The V call is TRBV5-1, the J call TRBJ2-7, with TRBD2 matching 8 bases. V lost 4 bases to trimming and J lost 1 base; unmatched junction nucleotides: 10. Germline-derived CDR1 and CDR2 are SGHRS and YFSETQ. This CDR3 region has 16 residues.

The chain has TRBV7-9 and TRBJ1-6, with 11 bases fitting TRBD1. CDR1 and CDR2 (germline): SEHNR, FQNEAQ (reference sequence). V lost 0 bases and J lost 9; bases outside the gene matches: 4. The CDR3 has 16 residues. The DNA for the CDR3 is TGTGCCAGCAGCTTAGCGCGGGGGACAGGGGGTTCACCCCTCCACTTT. Translation: CASSLARGTGGSPLHF. Full variable domain (rest looked up from reference TRBV7-9 and TRBJ1-6): DTGVSQNPRHKITKRGQNVTFRCDPISEHNRLYWYRQTLGQGPEFLTYFQNEAQLEKSRLLSDRFSAERPKGSFSTLEIQRTEQGDSAMYLCASSLARGTGGSPLHFGNGTRLTVT.

This clonotype was detected many times. This chain joins TRBV7-2 and TRBJ2-5, with TRBD2 identical over 9 bases. The germline V gene encodes CDR1 SGHTA and CDR2 FQGNSA. There are 14 residues in the CDR3. V lost 9 bases to trimming and J lost 5 bases; unmatched junction nucleotides: 10. The CDR3 reads CASRAGGFRETQYF. Written as DNA, the CDR3 is TGTGCCAGTCGAGCGGGAGGTTTTAGGGAGACCCAGTACTTC.

The chain has TRBV20-1 and TRBJ2-7; TRBD2 matches at 10 bases. Per the germline V gene, CDR1 is DFQATT and CDR2 is SNEGSKA (reference sequence). This CDR3 has 14 residues. The V and J ends lost 6 bases and 2 bases, in that order; junction bases with no gene match: 7. The CDR3 loop is CSAWGLAKTYEQYF. CDR3 coding DNA: TGCAGTGCGTGGGGACTAGCGAAAACCTACGAGCAGTACTTC.